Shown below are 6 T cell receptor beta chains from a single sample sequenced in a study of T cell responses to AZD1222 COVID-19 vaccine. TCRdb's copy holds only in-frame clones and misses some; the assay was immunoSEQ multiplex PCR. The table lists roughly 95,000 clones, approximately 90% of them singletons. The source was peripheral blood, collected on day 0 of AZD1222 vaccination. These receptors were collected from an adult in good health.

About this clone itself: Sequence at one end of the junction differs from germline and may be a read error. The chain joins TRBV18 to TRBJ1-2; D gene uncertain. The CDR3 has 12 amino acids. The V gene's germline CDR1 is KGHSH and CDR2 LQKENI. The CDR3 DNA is TGTGCCAGCTCACCCGGAGAGGGAGAATCCCCCTTC. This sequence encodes CASSPGEGESPF.

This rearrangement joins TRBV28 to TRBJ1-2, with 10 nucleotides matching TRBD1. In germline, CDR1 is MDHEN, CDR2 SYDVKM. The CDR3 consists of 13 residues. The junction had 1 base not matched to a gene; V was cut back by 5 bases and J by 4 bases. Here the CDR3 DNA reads TGTGCCAGCAGTCGACAGGGGGCCTATGGCTACACCTTC. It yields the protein CASSRQGAYGYTF.

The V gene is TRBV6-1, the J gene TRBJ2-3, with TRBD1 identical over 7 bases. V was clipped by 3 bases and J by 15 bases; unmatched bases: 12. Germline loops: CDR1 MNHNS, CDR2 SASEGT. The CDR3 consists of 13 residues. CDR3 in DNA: TGTGCCAGCAGTGAGAGGGGGACAGCCACTTTTTATTTT. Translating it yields CASSERGTATFYF.

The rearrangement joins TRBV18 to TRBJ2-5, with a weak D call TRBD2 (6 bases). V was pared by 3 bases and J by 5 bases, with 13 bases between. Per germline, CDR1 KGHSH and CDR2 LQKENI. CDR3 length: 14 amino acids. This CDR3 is CASSPTRREETQYF. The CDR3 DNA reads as TGTGCCAGCTCACCGACTAGGAGGGAGGAGACCCAGTACTTC.

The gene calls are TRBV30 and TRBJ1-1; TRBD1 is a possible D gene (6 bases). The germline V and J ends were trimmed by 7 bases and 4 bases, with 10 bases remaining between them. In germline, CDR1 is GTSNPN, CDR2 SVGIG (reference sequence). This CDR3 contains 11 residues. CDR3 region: CALRGPTEAFF. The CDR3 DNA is TGTGCCTTACGGGGGCCCACTGAAGCTTTCTTT. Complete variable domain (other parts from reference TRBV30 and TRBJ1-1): SQTIHQWPATLVQPVGSPLSLECTVEGTSNPNLYWYRQAAGRGLQLLFYSVGIGQISSEVPQNLSASRPQDRQFILSSKKLLLSDSGFYLCALRGPTEAFFGQGTRLTVV.

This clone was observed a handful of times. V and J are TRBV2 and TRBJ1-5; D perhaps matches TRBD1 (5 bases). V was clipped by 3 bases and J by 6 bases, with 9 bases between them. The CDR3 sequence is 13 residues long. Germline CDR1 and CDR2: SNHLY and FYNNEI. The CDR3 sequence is CASSDHGGQPQHF. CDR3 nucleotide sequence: TGTGCCAGCAGTGATCACGGGGGTCAGCCCCAGCATTTT.